A single sample is the source of the 14 T cell receptor beta chains below, sequenced in a study of OX40 agonist ivuxolimab in advanced cancers. Clones were sequenced by immunoSEQ multiplex PCR, and TCRdb holds only the in-frame ones, with some missing. This repertoire shows tens of thousands of clones, 80% to 90% found once; its top ten account for around 1.5%. The sample consisted of CD4+ or CD8+ T cells sorted from blood, taken in a trial of the OX40 agonist ivuxolimab. The receptors shown here come from an adult with an advanced solid tumor such as melanoma, head and neck, liver or kidney cancer.

The rearrangement links TRBV11-3 to TRBJ1-1; tentative D call: TRBD1 (5 bases). Trimming cost V 3 bases and J 1 base, with 9 bases left between them. This CDR3 has 14 residues. Per the germline V gene, CDR1 is SGHNT and CDR2 is YENEEA. For the CDR3, the DNA is TGTGCCAGCAGCTTGACGGGGCAGAACACTGAAGCTTTCTTT. Residues: CASSLTGQNTEAFF. Variable domain in full (rest from reference TRBV11-3 and TRBJ1-1): EAGVVQSPRYKIIEKKQPVAFWCNPISGHNTLYWYLQNLGQGPELLIRYENEEAVDDSQLPKDRFSAERLKGVDSTLKIQPAELGDSAVYLCASSLTGQNTEAFFGQGTRLTVV.

This clone was observed a handful of times. In the same sample, other DNA sequences code for this CDR3. The genes are TRBV9 and TRBJ1-1; no clear D. Per germline, CDR1 SGDLS and CDR2 YYNGEE. V lost 2 bases and J lost 3, with 8 bases in between. The CDR3 contains 13 residues. The CDR3 DNA reads TGTGCCAGCAGCGTCTCCGGGGACACTGAAGCTTTCTTT. It is translated as CASSVSGDTEAFF.

V is TRBV7-2 and J is TRBJ2-3; D gene uncertain. This CDR3 has 13 amino acids. CDR1 and CDR2 (germline): SGHTA, FQGNSA. Trimming pared 2 bases from V and 3 bases from J, leaving 6 bases between. This chain's CDR3 is CASSLIWTDTQYF. The CDR3 DNA sequence: TGTGCCAGCAGCTTAATCTGGACAGATACGCAGTATTTT.

The chain links TRBV19 to TRBJ1-5; 10 nucleotides match TRBD1. Unmatched junction bases numbered 1, after V lost 6 bases and J lost 2 bases. Germline V gene lookup returns CDR1 LNHDA and CDR2 SQIVND (reference sequence). The CDR3 consists of 14 residues. The DNA of the CDR3 is TGTGCCAGTAGCGGGACAGGGGGCAATCAGCCCCAGCATTTT. The encoded protein is CASSGTGGNQPQHF.

This clone was detected only once. The chain employs TRBV11-2 and TRBJ2-1; the D is unclear. V shed 0 bases and J shed 8 bases, with 2 bases lying between them. CDR3 size: 11 residues. CDR1 SGHAT and CDR2 FQNNGV come from the germline V gene. This CDR3 is CASSLEYEQFF. The CDR3 nucleotides read TGTGCCAGCAGCTTAGAGTATGAGCAGTTCTTC.

This chain uses TRBV7-2 with TRBJ2-7; 9 nucleotides match TRBD1. J gave up 0 bases and V 1 base, and 10 bases lay outside the gene matches. The CDR3 has 18 amino acids. Germline CDR1 is SGHTA and CDR2 is FQGNSA. CDR3 amino acids: CASSLDRGQKGISYEQYF. DNA of the CDR3: TGTGCCAGCAGCTTAGACAGGGGGCAAAAAGGAATCTCCTACGAGCAGTACTTC.

The gene calls are TRBV4-3 and TRBJ1-5; D unresolved. V lost 0 bases to trimming and J lost 7 bases, with 13 bases between them. The CDR3 sequence is 15 residues long. CDR1 is LGHNA, CDR2 YSLEER, per germline. The CDR3 spells CASSQDRSRSQPQHF. The CDR3 DNA reads TGCGCCAGCAGCCAAGATCGCTCAAGGAGCCAGCCCCAGCATTTT.

This sequence joins TRBV18 and TRBJ1-2, with D tentatively TRBD1 (6 bases). The CDR3 runs 13 residues. From germline, CDR1 is KGHSH and CDR2 LQKENI. Between the trimmed V and J ends, which lost 5 bases and 2 bases, there was a span of 9 bases. The CDR3 reads CASSADRNYGYTF. The DNA of the CDR3 is TGTGCCAGCTCAGCAGACAGGAACTATGGCTACACCTTC.

The chain uses TRBV19 and TRBJ1-1; 9 bases are a match to TRBD1. Germline CDR1 reads LNHDA; CDR2 reads SQIVND (reference sequence). Germline trimming cut 4 bases from V and 1 base from J; bases unmatched to any gene: 4. The CDR3 loop spans 15 amino acids. CDR3 amino acids: CASSTRQGGNTEAFF. The CDR3 nucleotides are TGTGCCAGTAGTACAAGACAGGGGGGGAACACTGAAGCTTTCTTT.

This clone was detected a few times. The chain recombines TRBV30 with TRBJ2-2, with a weak D call TRBD1 (6 bases). CDR3 length: 13 amino acids. Germline lookup yields CDR1 GTSNPN and CDR2 SVGIG (reference sequence). V gave up 4 bases and J gave up 4 bases, with 10 bases separating them. CDR3 residues: CAWTGHVTGELFF. The CDR3 DNA reads TGTGCCTGGACGGGACACGTCACCGGGGAGCTGTTTTTT.

The V call is TRBV13, the J call TRBJ2-7; possible D gene TRBD1, 5 bases. V lost 2 bases and J lost 2, with 13 bases in between. The CDR3 runs to 15 residues. Germline V gene data show CDR1 as PRHDT and CDR2 as FYEKMQ (reference sequence). CDR3 DNA: TGTGCCAGCAGCTTAAGGGGATCAGAAACCTACGAGCAGTACTTC. Its translation: CASSLRGSETYEQYF.

The V and J genes are TRBV29-1 and TRBJ2-7; 9 nucleotides line up with TRBD1. CDR3 length: 14 amino acids. Per germline, CDR1 SQVTM and CDR2 ANQGSEA. With 6 bases clipped from V and 4 bases from J, the junction kept 10 bases outside the gene matches. The CDR3 protein is CSVRAGQGRYEQYF. The CDR3 nucleotides are TGCAGCGTACGCGCGGGACAGGGCAGATACGAGCAGTACTTC.

This CDR3 is CASSLAGGAAYEQYF. The CDR3 DNA is TGCGCCAGCAGCTTGGCCGGAGGGGCGGCCTACGAGCAGTACTTC. The chain employs TRBV5-1 and TRBJ2-7, with D perhaps matching TRBD2 (6 bases). The V gene's germline CDR1 is SGHRS and CDR2 YFSETQ. The CDR3 has 15 amino acids. The V end lost 0 bases, the J end lost 2 bases, and 12 bases lay between the germline ends.

The rearrangement uses TRBV5-1 and TRBJ1-4; 8 nucleotides match TRBD1. The ends lost 4 bases at V and 4 bases at J; junction bases unmatched: 3. Germline values: CDR1 SGHRS, CDR2 YFSETQ. CDR3 length equals 14 residues. This CDR3 is CASSPQGGNEKLFF. CDR3 nucleotide sequence: TGCGCCAGCAGCCCACAGGGGGGTAATGAAAAACTGTTTTTT.